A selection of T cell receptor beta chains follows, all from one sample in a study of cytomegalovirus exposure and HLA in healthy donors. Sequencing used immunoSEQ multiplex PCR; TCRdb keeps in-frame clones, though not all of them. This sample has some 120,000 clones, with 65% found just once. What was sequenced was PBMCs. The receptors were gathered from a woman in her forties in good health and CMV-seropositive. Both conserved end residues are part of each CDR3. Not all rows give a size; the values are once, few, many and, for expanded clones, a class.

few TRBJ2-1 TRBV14 CASSQDRGGYNEQFF
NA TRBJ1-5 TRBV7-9 CASSLQGLGQPQHF
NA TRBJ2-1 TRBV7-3 CASGPGTEQFF
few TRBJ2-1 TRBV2 CASSDGLAGVDEQFF
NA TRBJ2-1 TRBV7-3 CASSLSRLAGGGEQFF
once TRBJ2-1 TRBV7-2 CASTPPGGRSYNEQFF
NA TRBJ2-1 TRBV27 CASTSGRGYNEQFF
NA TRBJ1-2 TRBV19 CASSIADRTRHGYTF
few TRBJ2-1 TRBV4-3 CASSQDGPPSYNEQFF
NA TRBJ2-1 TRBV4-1 CASSPALRLAGLNNEQFF
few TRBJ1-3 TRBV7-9 CASSSSDTPSGNTIYF
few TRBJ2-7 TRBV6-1 CASSEVPRGDEQYF
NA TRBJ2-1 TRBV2 CASKSGRHSYNEQFF
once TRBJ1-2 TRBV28 CASRGGGANYGYTF
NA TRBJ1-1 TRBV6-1 CASSEVVRADEAFF
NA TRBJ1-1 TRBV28 CASSTSRDRGLTEAFF
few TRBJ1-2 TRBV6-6 CASSYSGVANYGYTF
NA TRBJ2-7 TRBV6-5 CASGRGRGSKGEQYF
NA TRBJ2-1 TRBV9 CASSLRNEQFF
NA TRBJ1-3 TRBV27 CASSPYISGNTIYF
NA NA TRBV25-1 CASSDPGQGEYEQYF
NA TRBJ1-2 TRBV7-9 CASSLAGDRAFYGYTF
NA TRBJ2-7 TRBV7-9 CASSRPRLLAGGLSYEQYF
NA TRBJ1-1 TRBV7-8 CASSLVQGNTEAFF
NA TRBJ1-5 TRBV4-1 CASSQPGQGFQPQHF
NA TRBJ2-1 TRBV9 CASSVALAGAYNEQFF
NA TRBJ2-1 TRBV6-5 CASRPNSGDEQFF
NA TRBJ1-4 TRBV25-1 CASKGETNEKLFF
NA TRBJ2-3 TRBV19 CASSIGPAGTQYF
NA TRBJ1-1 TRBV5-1 CASSSSQPGLTEAFF
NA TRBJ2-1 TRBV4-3 CASSQATGTSGYEQFF
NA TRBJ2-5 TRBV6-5 CAVGTGEETQYF
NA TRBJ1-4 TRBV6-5 CASRSGGREKLFF
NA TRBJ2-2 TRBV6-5 CASRDRNTGELFF
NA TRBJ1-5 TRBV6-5 CASRGQQRNQPQHF
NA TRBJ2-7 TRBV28 CASSLVRVWEHEQYF
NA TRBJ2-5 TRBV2 CASRRNRQVPETQYF
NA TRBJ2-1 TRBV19 CASRLSPAGRNEQFF
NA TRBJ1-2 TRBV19 CASSTDRGPDYGYTF
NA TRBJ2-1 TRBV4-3 CASSQDLASGGGNEQFF
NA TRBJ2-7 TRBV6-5 CASSYDGRGVSYEQYF
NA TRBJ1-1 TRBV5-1 CASSLGMTVEAFF
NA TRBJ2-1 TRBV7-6 CASSLADRTPADEQFF
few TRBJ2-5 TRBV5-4 CASSLGTSGRYGQTQYF
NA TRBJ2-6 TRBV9 CASSAGVGGGGANVLTF
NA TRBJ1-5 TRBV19 CASSIQAQKPQHF
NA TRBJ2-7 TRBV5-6 CASTFRDGGYEQYF
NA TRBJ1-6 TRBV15 CATSRGGGQRHNSPLHF
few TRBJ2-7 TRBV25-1 CASTRKGTGSNEQYF
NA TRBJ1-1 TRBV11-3 CASSPGQGRDTEAFF
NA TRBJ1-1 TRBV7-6 CASSFSGNTEAFF
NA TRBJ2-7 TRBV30 CAWSVGGVTYEQYF
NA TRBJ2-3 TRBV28 CASSTLAGGEGTDTQYF
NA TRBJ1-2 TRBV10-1 CASRGDRAVDGYTF
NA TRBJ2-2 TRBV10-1 CASSGTSGKTGELFF
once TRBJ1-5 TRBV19 CASSPTSTGNSNQPQHF
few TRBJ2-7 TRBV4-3 CASSQDIPELVPFPYEQYF
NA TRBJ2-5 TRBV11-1 CASSLTGDQETQYF
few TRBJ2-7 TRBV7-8 CASSYRQGNYEQYF